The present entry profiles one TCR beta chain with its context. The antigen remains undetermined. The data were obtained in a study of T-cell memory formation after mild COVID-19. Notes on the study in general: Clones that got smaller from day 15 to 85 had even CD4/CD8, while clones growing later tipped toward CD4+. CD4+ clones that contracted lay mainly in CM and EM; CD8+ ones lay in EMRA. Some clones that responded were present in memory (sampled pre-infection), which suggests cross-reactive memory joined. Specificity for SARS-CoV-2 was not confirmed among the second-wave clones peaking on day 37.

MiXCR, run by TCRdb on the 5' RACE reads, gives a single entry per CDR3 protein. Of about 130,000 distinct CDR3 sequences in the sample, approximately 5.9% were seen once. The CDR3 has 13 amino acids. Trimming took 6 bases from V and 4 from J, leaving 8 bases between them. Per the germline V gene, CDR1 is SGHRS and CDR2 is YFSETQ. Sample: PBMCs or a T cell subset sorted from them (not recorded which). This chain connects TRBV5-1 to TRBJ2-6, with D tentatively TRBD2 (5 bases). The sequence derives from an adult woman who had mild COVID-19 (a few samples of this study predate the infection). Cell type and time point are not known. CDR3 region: CASKDSGANVLTF. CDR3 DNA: TGCGCCAGCAAGGACTCCGGGGCCAACGTCCTGACTTTC.